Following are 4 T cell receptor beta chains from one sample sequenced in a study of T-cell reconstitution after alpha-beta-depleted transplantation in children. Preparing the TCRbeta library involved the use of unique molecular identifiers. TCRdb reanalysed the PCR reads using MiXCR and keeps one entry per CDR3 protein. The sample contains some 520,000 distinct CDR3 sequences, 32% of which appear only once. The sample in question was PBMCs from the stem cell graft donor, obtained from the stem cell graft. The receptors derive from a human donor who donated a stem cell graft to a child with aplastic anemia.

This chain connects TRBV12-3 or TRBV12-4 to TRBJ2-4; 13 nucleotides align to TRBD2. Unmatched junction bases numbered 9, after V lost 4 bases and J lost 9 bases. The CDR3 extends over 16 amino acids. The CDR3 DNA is TGTGCCAGCAGTTCACCGGGACTAGCGGGACTAGGCATTCAGTACTTC. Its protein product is CASSSPGLAGLGIQYF.

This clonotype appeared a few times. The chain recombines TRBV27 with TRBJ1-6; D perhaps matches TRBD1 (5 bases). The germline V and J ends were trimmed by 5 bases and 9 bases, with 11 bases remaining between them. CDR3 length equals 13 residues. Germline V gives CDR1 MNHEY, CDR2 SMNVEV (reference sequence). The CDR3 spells CASSVTVGSPLHF. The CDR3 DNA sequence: TGTGCCAGCAGTGTGACAGTGGGTTCACCCCTCCACTTT.

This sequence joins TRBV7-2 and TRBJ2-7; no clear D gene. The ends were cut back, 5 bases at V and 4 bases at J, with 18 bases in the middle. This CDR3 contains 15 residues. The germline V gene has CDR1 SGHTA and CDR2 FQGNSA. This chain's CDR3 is CASSPLPSGSYEQYF. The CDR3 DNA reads TGTGCCAGCAGCCCCCTCCCCTCCGGCTCGTACGAGCAGTACTTC.

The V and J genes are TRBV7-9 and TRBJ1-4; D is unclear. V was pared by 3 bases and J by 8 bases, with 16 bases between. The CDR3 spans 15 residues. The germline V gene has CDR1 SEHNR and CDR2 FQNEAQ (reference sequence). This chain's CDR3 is CASSLGGRLDEKLFF. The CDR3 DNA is TGTGCCAGCAGCTTGGGCGGCAGGTTGGACGAAAAACTGTTTTTT.